Listed here are 17 T cell receptor beta chains from one sample, sequenced in a study of cytomegalovirus exposure and HLA in healthy donors. PCR involved 60 Vbeta and 13 Jbeta primers. Profiling relied on immunoSEQ multiplex PCR, and the TCRdb table lists in-frame clones only, not all of them. Altogether roughly 97,000 clones are present, around a tenth being singletons, with the ten largest covering approximately 5.1%. Sequencing was performed on PBMCs. All receptors derive from a man aged 50-60 years in good health and CMV-seropositive.

The chain employs TRBV5-1 and TRBJ2-7; TRBD1 matches 8 bases. V was pared by 3 bases and J by 4 bases, with 6 bases of the junction left unmatched. Germline values: CDR1 SGHRS, CDR2 YFSETQ. This CDR3 contains 14 residues. The CDR3 loop is CASSSQQGAYEQYF. For the CDR3, the DNA is TGCGCCAGCAGCTCGCAGCAGGGGGCGTACGAGCAGTACTTC.

This clone showed up just a few times. CDR3 in DNA: TGTGCCAGCAGCGGGAGGGACGGCGCTTACGAGCAGTACTTC. It yields the protein CASSGRDGAYEQYF. The V gene is TRBV7-9, the J gene TRBJ2-7, with 7 bases matching TRBD2. V was pared by 5 bases and J by 4 bases, with 8 bases of the junction left unmatched. CDR3 length: 14 residues. From germline, CDR1 is SEHNR and CDR2 FQNEAQ (reference sequence).

This clone was seen more than once but under ten times. This chain uses TRBV5-1 with TRBJ2-5; D perhaps matches TRBD1 (7 bases). Near its end, the DNA agrees better with TRBJ2-7, so the J call may be wrong. CDR1 and CDR2 from the germline V gene are SGHRS and YFSETQ. The CDR3 totals 15 residues. The CDR3 coding sequence is TGCGCCAGCAGCTTGGCCGGAGGGGGCTCATACGAGCAGTACTTC. Residues: CASSLAGGGSYEQYF.

This rearrangement joins TRBV11-2 to TRBJ1-2; D is uncertain. V was clipped by 1 base and J by 8 bases, with 5 bases between them. CDR3 length equals 11 residues. CDR1 and CDR2 (germline): SGHAT, FQNNGV. The CDR3, as DNA: TGTGCCAGCAGCTTAGTCGGGGGCTACACCTTC. The encoded protein is CASSLVGGYTF.

The CDR3: CASSEGQGSGNTIYF. The CDR3 DNA sequence: TGTGCCAGCTCAGAGGGACAGGGGTCTGGAAACACCATATATTTT. The chain is built from TRBV18 and TRBJ1-3; 10 bases line up with TRBD1. The CDR3 totals 15 residues. J lost 1 base, V lost 5 bases, and 2 bases had no gene match. The V gene's germline CDR1 is KGHSH and CDR2 LQKENI.

A few counts support this clone. The chain recombines TRBV20-1 with TRBJ1-1, with D possibly matching TRBD1 (5 bases). The CDR3 sequence is 10 residues long. Per the germline V gene, CDR1 is DFQATT and CDR2 is SNEGSKA (reference sequence). The CDR3 bases are TGCGGGGCCGCGGCCACTGAAGCTTTCTTT. This gives the protein CGAAATEAFF.

The V call is TRBV2, the J call TRBJ1-2; 7 bases agree with TRBD1. The V and J ends lost 7 bases and 8 bases, in that order; junction bases with no gene match: 7. The CDR3 covers 12 residues. Germline V gene sequence: CDR1 SNHLY, CDR2 FYNNEI. The CDR3 region has the DNA TGTGCCAGCATGACAGGGACTGAGGGCTACACCTTC. It specifies CASMTGTEGYTF.

The chain is built from TRBV30 and TRBJ2-1, with TRBD2 identical over 7 bases. There are 12 residues in the CDR3. With V trimmed by 2 bases and J by 9 bases, 4 bases remained unmatched. The germline CDR1 and CDR2 sequences are GTSNPN and SVGIG (reference sequence). In nucleotides, the CDR3 is TGTGCCTGGAGTCCTCAGCGGGGTGAGCAGTTCTTC. It is translated as CAWSPQRGEQFF.

The genes are TRBV5-4 and TRBJ2-1, with D possibly TRBD2 on 5 matching bases. Per germline, CDR1 SGHNT and CDR2 YYREEE (reference sequence). V was pared by 0 bases and J by 6 bases, with 10 bases between. CDR3 size: 14 residues. This CDR3 reads CASSLGRERNEQFF. In DNA form, the CDR3 reads TGTGCCAGCAGCTTGGGACGGGAACGCAATGAGCAGTTCTTC.

This clone has ten or more counts. This chain uses TRBV5-1 with TRBJ2-7; a possible D gene is TRBD2 (5 bases). CDR3 length: 13 residues. The germline CDR1 and CDR2 sequences are SGHRS and YFSETQ. Trimming pared 1 base from V and 3 bases from J, leaving 8 bases between. The CDR3 loop reads CASSLLGLYEQYF. CDR3 in DNA: TGCGCCAGCAGCTTGCTTGGACTCTACGAGCAGTACTTC.

This sequence joins TRBV2 and TRBJ2-3; D is possibly TRBD2 (5 bases). Germline-derived CDR1 and CDR2 are SNHLY and FYNNEI. V dropped 3 bases and J dropped 0 bases, with 10 bases sitting between them. The CDR3 is 15 residues long. The CDR3 DNA is TGTGCCAGCAGTGAGGGAGTCAAGAGCACAGATACGCAGTATTTT. It encodes CASSEGVKSTDTQYF.

V gene TRBV25-1 combines with J gene TRBJ2-4; D gene unclear. From germline, CDR1 is MGHDK and CDR2 SYGVNS. The CDR3 loop spans 12 amino acids. Trimming left V 3 bases short and J 7 bases short, with 7 bases between. The CDR3 protein is CASSEEANIQYF. For the CDR3, the DNA is TGTGCCAGCAGTGAGGAAGCGAACATTCAGTACTTC.

The table lists this clone with a few counts. The V call is TRBV6-5, the J call TRBJ1-1, with D unclear. The length of the CDR3 is 13 residues. Trimming left V 8 bases short and J 3 bases short, with 13 bases between. Germline CDR1 and CDR2: MNHEY and SVGAGI. CDR3 in DNA: TGTGCCAGCGGAGGGAGGAGGGACACTGAAGCTTTCTTT. Its translation is CASGGRRDTEAFF.

This clone was counted between two and nine times. The chain combines TRBV7-9 with TRBJ2-5; 7 nucleotides match TRBD2. J gave up 3 bases and V 0 bases, and 4 bases lay outside the gene matches. Per germline, CDR1 SEHNR and CDR2 FQNEAQ (reference sequence). This CDR3 has 15 residues. CDR3 protein: CASSLAERGKETQYF. The CDR3 DNA reads as TGTGCCAGCAGCTTAGCGGAGCGGGGAAAAGAGACCCAGTACTTC.

This clone was observed a few times. V usage is TRBV7-7 and J usage is TRBJ2-2; tentatively, D is TRBD2 (6 bases). The CDR3 consists of 13 residues. Germline assignment: CDR1 SSHAT and CDR2 FNYEAQ (reference sequence). CDR3: CASRGGNTGELFF. The DNA for the CDR3 is TGTGCTAGCCGGGGAGGGAACACCGGGGAGCTGTTTTTT.

A few counts support this clone. This chain uses TRBV7-9 with TRBJ1-1; D is possibly TRBD1 (5 bases). V was shortened by 5 bases and J by 3 bases, with 10 bases between the two germline ends. Germline loops: CDR1 SEHNR, CDR2 FQNEAQ (reference sequence). The length of the CDR3 is 13 residues. DNA of the CDR3: TGTGCCAGCAGCCTGATCAGGGACACTGAAGCTTTCTTT. It codes for CASSLIRDTEAFF.

The CDR3 sequence: CASSLTGSSGNTIYF. The CDR3 DNA sequence: TGTGCCAGCAGCTTAACAGGGAGCTCTGGAAACACCATATATTTT. V is TRBV11-1 and J is TRBJ1-3; possibly TRBD1 for D (6 bases). The V gene lost 2 bases and the J gene lost 0 bases, with 8 bases spanning the gap. Per germline, CDR1 SGHAT and CDR2 FQDESV (reference sequence). This CDR3 is 15 amino acids long.